This T cell receptor (beta chain) was sequenced during a study of cytomegalovirus exposure and HLA in healthy donors. Study results and limitations: A later analysis reportedly identified an Asian-associated ancestry cluster as carrying fewer N-insertions than the roughly 720-donor mean. Researchers counted some 150 TCR beta chains as cytomegalovirus-associated.

Whereas donors were nominally healthy upon sampling, unrecorded immune exposures were probable. V dropped 4 bases and J dropped 2; count of bases not matched to a gene: 7. Germline assignment: CDR1 SGHRS and CDR2 YFSETQ. CDR3 length: 17 residues. Concerning this clone: Its matching antigen is unknown.

Primers included in the PCR were 60 Vbeta and 13 Jbeta primers. Here immunoSEQ multiplex PCR was the method, and the copy in TCRdb shows in-frame clones only, minus some. The data contain tens of thousands of clones, less than 75% of them singletons. The sample comprised PBMCs. This TCR derives from a man aged 25 to 45 in good health and CMV-seropositive. The V gene is TRBV5-1, the J gene TRBJ2-6; 9 positions agree with TRBD2. CDR3 residues: CASSRGGGEPGANVLTF. CDR3 nucleotide sequence: TGCGCCAGCAGCCGGGGCGGGGGGGAGCCTGGGGCCAACGTCCTGACTTTC.